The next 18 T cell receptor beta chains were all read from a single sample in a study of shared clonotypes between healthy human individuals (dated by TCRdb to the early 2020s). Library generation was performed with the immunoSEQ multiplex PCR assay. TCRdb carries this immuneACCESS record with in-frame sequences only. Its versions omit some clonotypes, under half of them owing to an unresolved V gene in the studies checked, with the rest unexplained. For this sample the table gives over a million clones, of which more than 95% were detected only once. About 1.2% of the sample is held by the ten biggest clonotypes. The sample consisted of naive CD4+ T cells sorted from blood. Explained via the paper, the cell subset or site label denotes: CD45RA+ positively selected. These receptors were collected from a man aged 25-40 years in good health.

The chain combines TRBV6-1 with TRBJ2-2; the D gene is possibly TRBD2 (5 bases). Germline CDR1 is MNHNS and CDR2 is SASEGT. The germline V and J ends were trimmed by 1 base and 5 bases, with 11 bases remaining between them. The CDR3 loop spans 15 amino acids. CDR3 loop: CASSEGRRTTGELFF. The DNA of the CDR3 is TGTGCCAGCAGTGAAGGACGAAGGACTACCGGGGAGCTGTTTTTT.

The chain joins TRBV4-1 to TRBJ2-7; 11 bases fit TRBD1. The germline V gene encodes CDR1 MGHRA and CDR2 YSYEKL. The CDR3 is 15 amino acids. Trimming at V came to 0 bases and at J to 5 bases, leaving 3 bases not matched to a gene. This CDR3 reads CASSQDRTGGHEQYF. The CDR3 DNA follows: TGCGCCAGCAGCCAAGACAGGACAGGGGGCCACGAGCAGTACTTC.

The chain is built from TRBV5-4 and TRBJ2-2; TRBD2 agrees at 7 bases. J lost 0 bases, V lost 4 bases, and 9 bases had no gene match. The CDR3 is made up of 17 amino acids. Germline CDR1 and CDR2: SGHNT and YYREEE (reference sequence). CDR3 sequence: CASSPRKLAANTGELFF. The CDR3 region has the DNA TGTGCCAGCAGCCCTCGGAAGCTAGCGGCGAACACCGGGGAGCTGTTTTTT.

CDR3 sequence reads: CASSLVLAGKFSYNEQFF. CDR3 nucleotide sequence: TGTGCCAGCAGCCTTGTACTAGCGGGAAAATTCTCCTACAATGAGCAGTTCTTC. The chain is built from TRBV5-4 and TRBJ2-1; 10 bases are a match to TRBD2. This CDR3 has 18 residues. In germline, CDR1 is SGHNT, CDR2 YYREEE (reference sequence). Losses at the gene ends were 4 bases for V and 0 bases for J; bases not matched to a gene: 10. Combining the CDR3 with reference TRBV5-4 and TRBJ2-1 gives the whole variable domain ETGVTQSPTHLIKTRGQQVTLRCSSQSGHNTVSWYQQALGQGPQFIFQYYREEENGRGNFPPRFSGLQFPNYSSELNVNALELDDSALYLCASSLVLAGKFSYNEQFFGPGTRLTVL.

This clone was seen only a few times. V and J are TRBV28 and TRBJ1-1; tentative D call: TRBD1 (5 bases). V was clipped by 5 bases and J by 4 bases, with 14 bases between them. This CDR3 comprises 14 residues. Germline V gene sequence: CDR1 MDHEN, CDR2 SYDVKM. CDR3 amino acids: CASSRAGIGTEAFF. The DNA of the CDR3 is TGTGCCAGCAGTCGAGCAGGGATCGGCACTGAAGCTTTCTTT.

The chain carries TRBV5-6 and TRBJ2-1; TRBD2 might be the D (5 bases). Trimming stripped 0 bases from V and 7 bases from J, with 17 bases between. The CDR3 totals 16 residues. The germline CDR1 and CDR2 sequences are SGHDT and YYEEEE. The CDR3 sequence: CASSLGWHGGPNEQFF. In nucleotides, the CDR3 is TGTGCCAGCAGCTTGGGGTGGCACGGAGGCCCTAATGAGCAGTTCTTC. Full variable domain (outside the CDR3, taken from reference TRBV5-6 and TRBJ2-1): DAGVTQSPTHLIKTRGQQVTLRCSPKSGHDTVSWYQQALGQGPQFIFQYYEEEERQRGNFPDRFSGHQFPNYSSELNVNALLLGDSALYLCASSLGWHGGPNEQFFGPGTRLTVL.

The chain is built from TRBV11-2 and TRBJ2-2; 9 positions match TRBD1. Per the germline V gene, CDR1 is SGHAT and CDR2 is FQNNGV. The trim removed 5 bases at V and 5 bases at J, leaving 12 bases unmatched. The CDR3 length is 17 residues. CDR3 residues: CASSPDRGWSGTGELFF. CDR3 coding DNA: TGTGCCAGCAGCCCGGACAGGGGTTGGAGCGGGACCGGGGAGCTGTTTTTT.

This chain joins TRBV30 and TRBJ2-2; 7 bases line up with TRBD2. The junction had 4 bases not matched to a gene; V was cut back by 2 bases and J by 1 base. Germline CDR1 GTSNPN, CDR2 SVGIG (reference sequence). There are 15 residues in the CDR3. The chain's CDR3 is CAWSRTRKNTGELFF. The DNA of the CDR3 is TGTGCCTGGAGTCGGACTAGAAAGAACACCGGGGAGCTGTTTTTT.

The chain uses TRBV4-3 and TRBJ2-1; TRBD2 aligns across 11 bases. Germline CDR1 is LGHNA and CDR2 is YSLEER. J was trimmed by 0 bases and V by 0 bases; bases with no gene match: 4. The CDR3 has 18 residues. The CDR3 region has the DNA TGCGCCAGCAGCCAAGAGCTAGCGGGAGGCCCCTCCTACAATGAGCAGTTCTTC. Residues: CASSQELAGGPSYNEQFF.

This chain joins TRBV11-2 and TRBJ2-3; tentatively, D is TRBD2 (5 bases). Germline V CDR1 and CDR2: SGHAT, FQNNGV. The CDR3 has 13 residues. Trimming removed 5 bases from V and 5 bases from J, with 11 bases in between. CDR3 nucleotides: TGTGCCAGCAGCCTACTAGTACAAGATACGCAGTATTTT. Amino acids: CASSLLVQDTQYF.

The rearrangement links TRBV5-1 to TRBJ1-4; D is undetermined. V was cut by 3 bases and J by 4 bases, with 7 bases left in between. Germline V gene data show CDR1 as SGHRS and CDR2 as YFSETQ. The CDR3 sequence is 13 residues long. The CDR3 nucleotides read TGCGCCAGCAGCTCCGCGGATAATGAAAAACTGTTTTTT. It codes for CASSSADNEKLFF.

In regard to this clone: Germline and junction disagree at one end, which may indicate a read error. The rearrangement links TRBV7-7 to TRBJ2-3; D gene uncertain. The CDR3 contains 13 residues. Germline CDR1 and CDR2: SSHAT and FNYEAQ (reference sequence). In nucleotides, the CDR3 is TGTGCTAGCAGCTTAGATCTCGGGGATACGCAGTATTTT. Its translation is CASSLDLGDTQYF.

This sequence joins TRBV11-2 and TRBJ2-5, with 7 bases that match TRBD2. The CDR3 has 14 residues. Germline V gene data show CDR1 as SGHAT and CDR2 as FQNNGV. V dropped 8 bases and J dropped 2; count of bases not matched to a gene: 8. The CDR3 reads CASCRASGQETQYF. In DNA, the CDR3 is TGTGCCAGCTGTCGGGCTAGCGGACAAGAGACCCAGTACTTC.

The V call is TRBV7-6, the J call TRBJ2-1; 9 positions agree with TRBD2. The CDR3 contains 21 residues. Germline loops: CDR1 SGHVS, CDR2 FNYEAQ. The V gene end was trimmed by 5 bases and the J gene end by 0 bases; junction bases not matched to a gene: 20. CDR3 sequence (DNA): TGTGCCAGCAGCCCTGGCTTCGGTAGGCTAGCGGGAAGGACCTCCTACAATGAGCAGTTCTTC. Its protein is CASSPGFGRLAGRTSYNEQFF.

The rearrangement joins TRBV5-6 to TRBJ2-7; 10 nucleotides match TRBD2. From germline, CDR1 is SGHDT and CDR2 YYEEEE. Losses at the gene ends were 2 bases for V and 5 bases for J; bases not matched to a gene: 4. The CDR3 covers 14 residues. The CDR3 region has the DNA TGTGCCAGCAGCTTAGCGGGAGGGCCGGACGAGCAGTACTTC. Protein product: CASSLAGGPDEQYF.

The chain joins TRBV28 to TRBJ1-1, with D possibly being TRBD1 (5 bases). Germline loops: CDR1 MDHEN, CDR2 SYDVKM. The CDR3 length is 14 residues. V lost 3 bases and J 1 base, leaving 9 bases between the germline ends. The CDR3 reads CASSFLGQNTEAFF. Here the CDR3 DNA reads TGTGCCAGCAGTTTCCTGGGGCAGAACACTGAAGCTTTCTTT. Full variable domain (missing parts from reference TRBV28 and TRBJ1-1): DVKVTQSSRYLVKRTGEKVFLECVQDMDHENMFWYRQDPGLGLRLIYFSYDVKMKEKGDIPEGYSVSREKKERFSLILESASTNQTSMYLCASSFLGQNTEAFFGQGTRLTVV.

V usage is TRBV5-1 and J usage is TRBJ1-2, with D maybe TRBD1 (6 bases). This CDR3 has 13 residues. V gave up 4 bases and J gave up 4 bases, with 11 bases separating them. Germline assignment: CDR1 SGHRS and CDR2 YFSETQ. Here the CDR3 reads CASSPQGGYGYTF. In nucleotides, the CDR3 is TGCGCCAGCAGCCCACAGGGAGGCTATGGCTACACCTTC. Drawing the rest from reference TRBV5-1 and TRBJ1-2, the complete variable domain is KAGVTQTPRYLIKTRGQQVTLSCSPISGHRSVSWYQQTPGQGLQFLFEYFSETQRNKGNFPGRFSGRQFSNSRSEMNVSTLELGDSALYLCASSPQGGYGYTFGSGTRLTVV.

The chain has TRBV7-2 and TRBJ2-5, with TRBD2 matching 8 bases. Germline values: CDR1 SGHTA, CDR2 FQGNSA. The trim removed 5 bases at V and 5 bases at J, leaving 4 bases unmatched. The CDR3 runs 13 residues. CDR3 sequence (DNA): TGTGCCAGCAGCGTAGGGACTAGGGAGACCCAGTACTTC. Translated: CASSVGTRETQYF. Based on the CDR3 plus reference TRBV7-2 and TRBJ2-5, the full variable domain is GAGVSQSPSNKVTEKGKDVELRCDPISGHTALYWYRQSLGQGLEFLIYFQGNSAPDKSGLPSDRFSAERTGGSVSTLTIQRTQQEDSAVYLCASSVGTRETQYFGPGTRLLVL.